This TCR beta chain was obtained from a study of T cell clonality in common variable immunodeficiency. Study-wide findings and caveats: Links between repertoire features and CVID complications were heterogeneity-limited. Fewer deletions and N-nucleotide insertions were reportedly seen in common variable immunodeficiency TCR beta sequences. CVID subjects had higher TCRbeta clonality than healthy controls, most marked in about a third.

The germline V gene has CDR1 SGHNT and CDR2 YYREEE (reference sequence). V was trimmed by 4 bases and J by 7 bases, leaving 8 bases between them. The CDR3 extends over 12 amino acids. This clone was counted many times. Antigen: not known. The CDR3 end falls 3 residues outside the read, so it is completed with the germline J gene. Libraries were prepared by immunoSEQ multiplex PCR; TCRdb keeps only in-frame clonotypes and omits some of them. Listed for the sample are approximately 50,000 clones, none seen a single time. This rearrangement joins TRBV5-4 to TRBJ2-2; D ambiguous. Material: peripheral blood mononuclear cells. The sequence derives from a person aged 18 to 70 in good health. CDR3 DNA (partial): TGTGCCAGCAGCGAACAGAGCGGGGAG. This codes for CASSEQSGE. The full CDR3 sequence reads CASSEQSGELFF.